A selection of T cell receptor beta chains follows, all from one sample in a study of cytomegalovirus exposure and HLA in healthy donors. Data came from immunoSEQ multiplex PCR; TCRdb stores just in-frame clones and leaves some out. The sample includes more than 80,000 clones, around 81% of them seen just once. The material sequenced was PBMCs. The receptors come from a female donor in good health and CMV-seropositive. Each CDR3 is given with its conserved first and last residue. A D gene is named only where the DNA matches it firmly. Clone sizes are given selectively: once, few, many, or a class where the clone is expanded.

-	-	TRBV4-1	TRBJ1-3	CASSQDRWAGAGNTIYF	TGCGCCAGCAGCCAAGATCGGTGGGCAGGGGCCGGAAACACCATATATTTT
-	TRBD2	TRBV11-2	TRBJ2-1	CASSLVLAYDYNEQFF	TGTGCCAGCAGCTTAGTACTAGCGTACGACTACAATGAGCAGTTCTTC
-	-	TRBV18	TRBJ2-7	CASSHDRRAYEQYF	TGTGCCAGCTCACACGACAGGAGAGCCTACGAGCAGTACTTC
-	-	TRBV11-2	TRBJ2-2	CASSLYIQVGTGELFF	TGTGCCAGCAGCTTGTATATACAGGTTGGGACCGGGGAGCTGTTTTTT
-	TRBD1	TRBV7-6	TRBJ1-3	CASSPWDRIGNTIYF	TGTGCCAGCAGCCCCTGGGACAGGATTGGAAACACCATATATTTT
-	-	TRBV6-5	TRBJ2-7	CASSYDGTGGPYEQYF	TGTGCCAGCAGTTACGATGGGACCGGGGGGCCCTACGAGCAGTACTTC
-	TRBD2	TRBV11-2	TRBJ2-7	CASSPTPGLAGGPSYEQYF	TGTGCCAGCAGTCCAACACCGGGACTAGCGGGAGGGCCCTCCTACGAGCAGTACTTC
few	TRBD1	TRBV6-5	TRBJ2-7	CASTRDRWAYEQYF	TGTGCCAGCACCAGGGACAGGTGGGCCTACGAGCAGTACTTC
-	-	TRBV29-1	TRBJ1-4	CSVEEEGGGEKLFF	TGCAGCGTTGAAGAAGAAGGGGGGGGTGAAAAACTGTTTTTT
-	-	TRBV5-1	TRBJ2-7	CASKDQGSTYEQYF	TGCGCCAGCAAGGACCAGGGCAGTACCTACGAGCAGTACTTC
-	-	TRBV11-2	TRBJ1-4	CASSLGRTGGEKLFF	TGTGCCAGCAGCTTAGGCCGGACCGGGGGGGAAAAACTGTTTTTT
-	TRBD1	TRBV19	TRBJ1-2	CASERTGASSGYTF	TGTGCCAGTGAGAGGACAGGGGCTTCCTCTGGCTACACCTTC
-	-	TRBV28	TRBJ2-3	CASGSDRRYLGYF	TGTGCCAGCGGCTCGGACAGAAGGTATTTGGGGTATTTT
-	-	TRBV7-3	TRBJ2-2	CASSLNGRAHSGELFF	TGTGCCAGCAGCTTAAATGGCAGGGCACACTCCGGGGAGCTGTTTTTT
-	-	TRBV25-1	TRBJ1-1	CASSESWTENTEAFF	TGTGCCAGCAGTGAATCATGGACAGAGAACACTGAAGCTTTCTTT
-	-	TRBV7-2	TRBJ2-7	CASSLLDNYYEQYF	TGTGCCAGCAGCTTACTGGACAATTACTACGAGCAGTACTTC
-	TRBD1	TRBV7-3	TRBJ2-5	CASSLKGTDQETQYF	TGTGCCAGCAGCTTAAAAGGGACAGACCAAGAGACCCAGTACTTC
-	TRBD2	TRBV5-4	TRBJ2-5	CASSLGGGEETQYF	TGTGCCAGCAGCTTGGGGGGAGGGGAAGAGACCCAGTACTTC
-	TRBD1	TRBV4-1	TRBJ1-1	CASSQVAGQGIVSTEAFF	TGCGCCAGCAGCCAAGTCGCGGGACAGGGGATCGTGAGCACTGAAGCTTTCTTT
once	-	TRBV9	TRBJ2-7	CASSVGPGIIYEQYF	TGTGCCAGCAGCGTAGGTCCCGGGATTATCTACGAGCAGTACTTC
-	-	TRBV9	TRBJ2-1	CASSVGSISSYNEQFF	TGTGCCAGCAGCGTAGGATCGATTAGCTCCTACAATGAGCAGTTCTTC
-	TRBD2	TRBV6-5	TRBJ2-7	CASRRLAGVHERYF	TGTGCCAGCAGGCGACTAGCGGGAGTCCACGAGCGGTACTTC
-	-	TRBV6-4	TRBJ1-2	CASSATGRNYGYTF	TGTGCCAGCAGCGCTACAGGGCGGAACTATGGCTACACCTTC
once	TRBD2	TRBV5-1	TRBJ2-7	CASSLGAGVETYEQYF	TGCGCCAGCAGCTTGGGTGCGGGAGTTGAAACCTACGAGCAGTACTTC
-	TRBD1	TRBV2	TRBJ2-7	CAGRDRRCEQYF	TGTGCCGGCCGGGACAGGCGGTGCGAGCAGTACTTC
-	TRBD1	TRBV5-1	TRBJ2-7	CASSNRDRASYEQYF	TGCGCCAGCAGCAACCGGGACAGGGCCTCCTACGAGCAGTACTTC
-	TRBD1	TRBV7-9	TRBJ2-7	CASSSPPTGGSYEQYF	TGTGCCAGCAGCTCCCCCCCGACAGGGGGCTCCTACGAGCAGTACTTC
-	-	TRBV19	TRBJ2-6	CASSIGRVRGRSGANVLTF	TGTGCCAGTAGTATAGGGAGGGTACGAGGTAGATCTGGGGCCAACGTCCTGACTTTC
-	-	TRBV14	TRBJ2-2	CASSHQTGELFF	TGTGCCAGCAGCCACCAAACCGGGGAGCTGTTTTTT
-	TRBD1	TRBV19	TRBJ2-5	CASWDSRRETQYF	TGTGCCAGTTGGGACAGCAGGCGAGAGACCCAGTACTTC
-	-	TRBV4-2	TRBJ1-5	CPSSPSWGPDQPQHF	TGTCCCAGCAGCCCATCGTGGGGCCCTGATCAGCCCCAGCATTTT
-	TRBD2	TRBV7-9	TRBJ2-4	CASSLGLAGTRKNIQYF	TGTGCCAGCAGCTTAGGGTTAGCGGGAACACGCAAAAACATTCAGTACTTC
few	-	TRBV7-9	TRBJ1-5	CASSSEDEGNQPQHF	TGTGCCAGCAGCTCGGAGGACGAGGGTAATCAGCCCCAGCATTTT
-	-	TRBV30	TRBJ1-1	CAWNRVNTEAFF	TGTGCCTGGAACAGGGTAAACACTGAAGCTTTCTTT
-	-	TRBV6-5	TRBJ1-2	CASSYSRSTNYGYTF	TGTGCCAGCAGTTACTCCCGGAGTACTAACTATGGCTACACCTTC
-	-	TRBV5-1	TRBJ1-1	CASSLGTVRDAEAFF	TGCGCCAGCAGCTTGGGAACAGTGCGGGACGCTGAAGCTTTCTTT
-	-	TRBV5-1	TRBJ2-7	CASRSEISYEQYF	TGCGCCAGCAGGTCGGAGATTTCCTACGAGCAGTACTTC
-	-	TRBV19	TRBJ2-5	CASSSRLEGTQYF	TGTGCCAGTAGTTCCCGACTAGAAGGGACCCAGTACTTC
-	TRBD2	TRBV7-9	TRBJ2-1	CASSLIAGALSSYNEQFF	TGTGCCAGCAGCCTAATAGCGGGGGCCCTAAGCTCCTACAATGAGCAGTTCTTC
-	-	TRBV11-2	TRBJ1-1	CASSLTGFWNTEAFF	TGTGCCAGCAGCCTTACAGGTTTTTGGAACACTGAAGCTTTCTTT
-	-	TRBV28	TRBJ1-1	CASSLRQALHTEAFF	TGTGCCAGCAGTTTACGACAGGCGCTACACACTGAAGCTTTCTTT
-	TRBD2	TRBV6-5	TRBJ2-2	CASAPTGGEHGELFF	TGTGCCAGCGCCCCAACGGGAGGGGAACACGGGGAGCTGTTTTTT
-	-	TRBV11-2	TRBJ2-7	CASSLGVGTPTSYEQYF	TGTGCCAGCAGCTTAGGGGTGGGGACACCCACCTCCTACGAGCAGTACTTC
few	TRBD1	TRBV2	TRBJ1-4	CASSRSGQNEKLFF	TGTGCCAGCAGTCGCTCGGGACAGAATGAAAAACTGTTTTTT
-	TRBD2	TRBV6-5	TRBJ2-1	CASSPRTSGNEQFF	TGTGCCAGCAGCCCCCGGACTAGCGGTAATGAGCAGTTCTTC
few	-	TRBV10-3	TRBJ2-2	CAISEGTQNTGELFF	TGTGCCATCAGTGAGGGGACACAGAACACCGGGGAGCTGTTTTTT
-	-	TRBV6-5	TRBJ1-5	CASSRSGGGNQPQHF	TGTGCCAGCAGTAGGTCGGGGGGCGGAAATCAGCCCCAGCATTTT
-	-	TRBV7-9	TRBJ2-3	CASSGGGGGAYF	TGTGCCAGCAGTGGGGGCGGTGGCGGCGCATATTTT
-	-	TRBV5-4	TRBJ1-1	CASSSRMKEEDTEAFF	TGTGCCAGCAGCTCCAGAATGAAGGAGGAGGACACTGAAGCTTTCTTT
-	TRBD1	TRBV30	TRBJ1-1	CAWKRQGRDTEAFF	TGTGCCTGGAAAAGACAGGGAAGAGACACTGAAGCTTTCTTT
-	TRBD1	TRBV27	TRBJ1-2	CASKQTGDWYGYTF	TGTGCCAGCAAACAGACAGGGGACTGGTATGGCTACACCTTC
-	TRBD2	TRBV29-1	TRBJ2-3	CSVPGLAGGRTSTDTQYF	TGCAGCGTTCCTGGACTAGCGGGGGGCCGAACGAGCACAGATACGCAGTATTTT
-	TRBD1	TRBV29-1	TRBJ1-1	CSVVKGAGEAFF	TGCAGCGTTGTGAAGGGGGCTGGTGAAGCTTTCTTT
-	TRBD1	TRBV6-1	TRBJ2-7	CASETQGTHGDEQYF	TGTGCCAGCGAGACACAGGGGACCCACGGCGACGAGCAGTACTTC
-	-	TRBV4-2	TRBJ2-7	CASSQEGDSASYEQYF	TGTGCCAGCAGCCAAGAGGGGGACTCCGCCTCCTACGAGCAGTACTTC